Listed below are T cell receptor beta chains from one sample, sequenced in a study of shared T cell receptors in the human thymus. Sequencing was performed with immunoSEQ multiplex PCR; in TCRdb, only in-frame clones are kept and a portion is missing. The sample has about 540,000 clones; around three quarters are singletons. The same specimen was also included in a second study, on human thymus T cells.

Sequenced input: thymocytes. All receptors come from a boy in the first two years of life with a congenital heart defect. Both conserved end residues are trimmed from each CDR3.

j_gene: TRBJ1-5; v_gene: TRBV28; CDR3aa: ASSLGQGQEGQPQH
j_gene: TRBJ2-1; v_gene: TRBV2; CDR3aa: ASSAGLVAVDEQF
j_gene: TRBJ1-2; v_gene: TRBV6-1; CDR3aa: ASSAYCGEMDYGYT
j_gene: TRBJ2-4; v_gene: TRBV27; CDR3aa: ATRKTGLAKNIQY
j_gene: TRBJ2-3; v_gene: TRBV28; CDR3aa: ASSSRSKRRTQY
j_gene: TRBJ2-3; v_gene: TRBV5-4; CDR3aa: ASSLGSYPGTDTQY
j_gene: TRBJ1-1; v_gene: TRBV15; CDR3aa: ATSRDSCLYGQGRRCPTNTEAF
j_gene: TRBJ2-3; v_gene: TRBV28; CDR3aa: ASSLRREPLPTQY
j_gene: TRBJ1-3; v_gene: TRBV18; CDR3aa: ASTDAGLLLNTIY
j_gene: TRBJ2-3; v_gene: TRBV13; CDR3aa: ASSSQLGQNTDTQY
j_gene: TRBJ2-5; v_gene: TRBV5-1; CDR3aa: ASSPKHPREETQY
j_gene: TRBJ1-1; v_gene: TRBV7-7; CDR3aa: ASSLKGRTGGNTEAF
j_gene: TRBJ2-1; v_gene: TRBV6-5; CDR3aa: ASSSAWDSSYNEQF
j_gene: TRBJ2-7; v_gene: TRBV6-4; CDR3aa: ASTPEDGLSYEQY
j_gene: TRBJ1-5; v_gene: TRBV5-4; CDR3aa: ASSPDRDGQPQH
j_gene: TRBJ2-3; v_gene: TRBV6-1; CDR3aa: ASSEPPRLAGDPDTQY
j_gene: TRBJ2-2; v_gene: TRBV7-6; CDR3aa: ASSGQQHANTGELF
j_gene: TRBJ2-3; v_gene: TRBV11-3; CDR3aa: ASSLTGPDTQY
j_gene: TRBJ2-7; v_gene: TRBV7-9; CDR3aa: ASSLGPGQLGY
j_gene: TRBJ2-7; v_gene: TRBV6-1; CDR3aa: ASSEVGEQY
j_gene: TRBJ1-1; v_gene: TRBV4-3; CDR3aa: ASSQEGFGQGKAF
j_gene: TRBJ1-1; v_gene: TRBV27; CDR3aa: ASSLGDRGFRAF
j_gene: TRBJ2-1; v_gene: TRBV11-2; CDR3aa: ASSLDPDRGLYNEQF
j_gene: TRBJ2-7; v_gene: TRBV11-3; CDR3aa: ASSIQGLGNEQY
j_gene: TRBJ2-1; v_gene: TRBV27; CDR3aa: ASSFPAGGYNEQF
j_gene: TRBJ2-5; v_gene: TRBV28; CDR3aa: ASSLWREASKN
j_gene: TRBJ1-2; v_gene: TRBV27; CDR3aa: ASSLSQINYGYT
j_gene: TRBJ2-2; v_gene: TRBV28; CDR3aa: ASSFTAGELF
j_gene: TRBJ2-7; v_gene: TRBV4-3; CDR3aa: ASSQDRYRGKGGGNGEQY
j_gene: TRBJ2-1; v_gene: TRBV11-3; CDR3aa: ASARLAASSYNEQF
j_gene: TRBJ2-7; v_gene: TRBV2; CDR3aa: ASSEESPRDEQY
j_gene: TRBJ2-7; v_gene: TRBV10-3; CDR3aa: AISEPDTYEQY
j_gene: TRBJ2-3; v_gene: TRBV25-1; CDR3aa: ASTPSRSGRTDTQY
j_gene: TRBJ2-3; v_gene: TRBV19; CDR3aa: ASSIRGSPGDTQY
j_gene: TRBJ2-1; v_gene: TRBV30; CDR3aa: AWSGASGDRSEQF
j_gene: TRBJ2-2; v_gene: TRBV11-3; CDR3aa: ASSLVVDRGPTGELF
j_gene: TRBJ1-2; v_gene: TRBV25-1; CDR3aa: ASSAPGDGYT
j_gene: TRBJ2-7; v_gene: TRBV19; CDR3aa: ASSGGISYEQY
j_gene: TRBJ2-7; v_gene: TRBV10-3; CDR3aa: AISTNGRGGEQY
j_gene: TRBJ2-7; v_gene: TRBV14; CDR3aa: ASSPGLAAYEQY
j_gene: TRBJ1-1; v_gene: TRBV29-1; CDR3aa: SASQSAGYTTEAF
j_gene: TRBJ2-5; v_gene: TRBV6-1; CDR3aa: ASSAREGETQY
j_gene: TRBJ2-1; v_gene: TRBV2; CDR3aa: ASRVAGRYNEQF
j_gene: TRBJ1-2; v_gene: TRBV20-1; CDR3aa: SARGKGGYT
j_gene: TRBJ2-3; v_gene: TRBV6-6; CDR3aa: ASAPSGSWDTQY